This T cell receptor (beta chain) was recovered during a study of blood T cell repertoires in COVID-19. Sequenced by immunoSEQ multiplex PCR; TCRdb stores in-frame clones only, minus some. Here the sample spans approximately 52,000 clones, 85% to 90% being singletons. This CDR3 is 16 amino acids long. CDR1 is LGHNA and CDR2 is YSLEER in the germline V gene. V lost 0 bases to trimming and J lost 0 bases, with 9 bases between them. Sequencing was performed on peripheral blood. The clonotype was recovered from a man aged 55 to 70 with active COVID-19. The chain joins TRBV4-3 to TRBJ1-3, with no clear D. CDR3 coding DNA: TGCGCCAGCAGCCAAGAGGGCCAACTCTCTGGAAACACCATATATTTT. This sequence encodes CASSQEGQLSGNTIYF.